The 4 T cell receptor beta chains below all came from one sample that was sequenced in a study of human T cells and chemical hapten exposure. Indicated time point: pre-sensitization, week 0. Treatment given: therapeutic diphenylcyclopropenone sensitization with weekly scalp DPC. One entry per CDR3 protein, called by TCRdb with MiXCR from the RACE reads. The sample yields more than 150,000 distinct CDR3 sequences, almost 30% seen once. The input for sequencing was whole blood, taken in connection with sensitization to the hapten diphenylcyclopropenone (DPC). The source is a young woman with alopecia areata. Some clones in this sample may be carry-over from other donors' samples.

The J gene is TRBJ1-3, the V gene TRBV6-6; D gene uncertain. The V end lost 6 bases, the J end lost 0 bases, and 3 bases lay between the germline ends. CDR3 length: 12 amino acids. The germline V gene has CDR1 MNHNY and CDR2 SVGAGI (reference sequence). As DNA, the CDR3 is TGTGCCAGCAGCCCCTCTGGAAACACCATATATTTT. It specifies CASSPSGNTIYF.

This clonotype was seen a handful of times. CDR3 nucleotides: TGTGCCAGCAGTTTTCAGCTCGAGTCACCCCTCCACTTT. It codes for CASSFQLESPLHF. The chain couples TRBV28 to TRBJ1-6; D ambiguous. The ends were cut back, 3 bases at V and 10 bases at J, with 10 bases in the middle. The CDR3 contains 13 residues. CDR1 is MDHEN, CDR2 SYDVKM, per germline.

This clonotype was found a few times. J is TRBJ2-5 and V is TRBV6-6; D unclear. Germline CDR1 MNHNY, CDR2 SVGAGI (reference sequence). V dropped 7 bases and J dropped 1 base, with 10 bases sitting between them. The CDR3 runs 13 residues. Here the CDR3 DNA reads TGTGCCAGCATCCGCTCCTTCCAAGAGACCCAGTACTTC. It is translated as CASIRSFQETQYF.

This clonotype has just a few counts. This chain links TRBV29-1 with TRBJ1-5, with D unresolved. This CDR3 has 14 amino acids. Germline V lookup: CDR1 SQVTM, CDR2 ANQGSEA. Trimming removed 4 bases at V and 1 base at J, with 11 bases between. Here the CDR3 DNA reads TGCAGCGTTGTACTATCCCAAAGCAATCAGCCCCAGCATTTT. Translating gives CSVVLSQSNQPQHF.